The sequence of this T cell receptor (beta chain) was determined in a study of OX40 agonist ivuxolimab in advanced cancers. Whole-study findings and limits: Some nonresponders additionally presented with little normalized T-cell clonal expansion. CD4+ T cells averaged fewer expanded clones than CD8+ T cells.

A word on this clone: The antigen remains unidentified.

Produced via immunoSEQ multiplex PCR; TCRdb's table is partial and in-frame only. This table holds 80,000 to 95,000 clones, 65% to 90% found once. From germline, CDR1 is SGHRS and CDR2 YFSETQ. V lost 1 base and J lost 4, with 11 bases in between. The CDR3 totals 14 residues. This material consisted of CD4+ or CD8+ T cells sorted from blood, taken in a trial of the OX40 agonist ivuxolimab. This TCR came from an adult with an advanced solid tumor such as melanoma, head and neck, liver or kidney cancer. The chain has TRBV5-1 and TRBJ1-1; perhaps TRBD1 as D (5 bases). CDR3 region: CASSLRQGLTEAFF. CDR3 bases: TGCGCCAGCAGCTTGAGGCAGGGCCTCACTGAAGCTTTCTTT. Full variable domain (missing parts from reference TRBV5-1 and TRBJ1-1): KAGVTQTPRYLIKTRGQQVTLSCSPISGHRSVSWYQQTPGQGLQFLFEYFSETQRNKGNFPGRFSGRQFSNSRSEMNVSTLELGDSALYLCASSLRQGLTEAFFGQGTRLTVV.